This is a list of T cell receptor beta chains from one sample in a study of blood T cell repertoires in COVID-19. This table comes from immunoSEQ multiplex PCR, and its TCRdb copy is limited to in-frame clones, with some not included. Among over 300,000 clones, around nine tenths were seen once, and the ten largest hold 0.9% to 1%. Sequenced sample: PBMCs or T cells enriched from blood (not recorded which). The receptor source for this set is a woman aged 25 to 39 with acute COVID-19. CDR3s include the opening cysteine and the closing phenylalanine or tryptophan. A D gene is named only where the DNA matches it firmly. Some rows mark clone size as missing; the rest say once, few, many or name a class of expanded clone.

- TRBJ1-5 TRBV19 TRBD1 CASSFYRGQPQHF TGTGCCAGTAGTTTCTACAGGGGTCAGCCCCAGCATTTT
- TRBJ1-2 TRBV9 TRBD1 CASSKTGSGYGYTF TGTGCCAGCAGCAAGACAGGGTCTGGCTATGGCTACACCTTC
- TRBJ2-2 TRBV12-3/TRBV12-4 - CASRRLAGELFF TGTGCCAGCAGACGACTCGCCGGGGAGCTGTTTTTT
- TRBJ1-5 TRBV15 - CATSRDLGGSNQPQHF TGTGCCACCAGCAGAGATTTGGGAGGAAGCAATCAGCCCCAGCATTTT
- TRBJ2-7 TRBV7-6 TRBD1 CASSSGQGGSYEQYF TGTGCCAGCAGCTCCGGACAGGGGGGCTCCTACGAGCAGTACTTC
- TRBJ1-1 TRBV30 - CAWTTNREAFF TGTGCCTGGACTACCAACAGGGAAGCTTTCTTT
- TRBJ1-1 TRBV6-5 TRBD1 CASSLQGSNTEAFF TGTGCCAGCAGTCTACAGGGGTCGAACACTGAAGCTTTCTTT
once TRBJ1-5 TRBV28 - CASSLSLGQPQHF TGTGCCAGCAGTTTATCCCTCGGTCAGCCCCAGCATTTT
- TRBJ1-1 TRBV10-3 TRBD1 CAIRGTVNTEAFF TGTGCCATCAGAGGGACAGTAAACACTGAAGCTTTCTTT
- TRBJ1-2 TRBV29-1 TRBD1 CSVIGQGDLYYGYTF TGCAGCGTCATAGGGCAGGGGGACCTCTACTATGGCTACACCTTC
once TRBJ2-5 TRBV7-3 TRBD1 CASSSGQGGETQYF TGTGCCAGCAGCTCGGGACAGGGAGGCGAGACCCAGTACTTC